This T cell receptor beta chain came from a study of post-analysis software for immune sequencing data. Study details: Multiple sclerosis in the patients followed relapsing-remitting, secondary progressive and progressive-relapsing courses. Study outcomes and limitations: In multiple sclerosis, normalized Chao1 diversity was significantly below that of controls. In patients, roughly five TRBV segments were more frequent than in controls, with TRBV5-6, TRBV5-1 and TRBV20-1 among them.

Every TCR beta cDNA library bore unique molecular identifiers. MiXCR, applied by TCRdb to the PCR reads, yields one record per CDR3 protein. The profile shows roughly 650,000 distinct CDR3 sequences, 59% of them singletons. Germline CDR1 is SGHRS and CDR2 is YFSETQ. Unmatched junction bases numbered 6, after V lost 7 bases and J lost 0 bases. CDR3 length equals 14 residues. Note on this clonotype: Its cognate antigen is unknown.

This sequence was found in a girl aged 2 to 9 with multiple sclerosis. The chain has TRBV5-1 and TRBJ2-7, with 8 bases lining up with TRBD1. The material sequenced was blood. The CDR3 sequence: CASSGTGASYEQYF. The CDR3 nucleotides read TGCGCCAGCTCCGGGACAGGAGCCTCCTACGAGCAGTACTTC.